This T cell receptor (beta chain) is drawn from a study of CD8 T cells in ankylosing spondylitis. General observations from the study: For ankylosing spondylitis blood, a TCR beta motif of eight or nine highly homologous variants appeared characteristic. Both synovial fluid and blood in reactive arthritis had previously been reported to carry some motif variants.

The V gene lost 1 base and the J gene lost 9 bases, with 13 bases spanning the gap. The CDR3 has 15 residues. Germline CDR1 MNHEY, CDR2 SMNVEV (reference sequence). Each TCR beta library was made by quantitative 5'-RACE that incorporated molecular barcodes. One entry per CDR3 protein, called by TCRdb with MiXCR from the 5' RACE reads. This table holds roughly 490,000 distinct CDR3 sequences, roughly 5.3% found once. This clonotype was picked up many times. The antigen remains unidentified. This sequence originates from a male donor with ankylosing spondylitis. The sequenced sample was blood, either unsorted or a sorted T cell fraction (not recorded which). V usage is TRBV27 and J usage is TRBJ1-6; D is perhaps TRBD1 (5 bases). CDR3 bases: TGTGCCAGCAGTTTATTCCCCGAGACAGTTTCACCCCTCCACTTT. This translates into CASSLFPETVSPLHF.